This is a list of T cell receptor beta chains from one sample in a study of response to subunit inactivated influenza vaccine. Using its own MiXCR run on the RT-PCR reads, TCRdb lists one record per CDR3 protein. The table shows about 190,000 distinct CDR3 sequences, with about 15% occurring only once. Sequenced here: CD8+ T cells sorted from PBMCs, sampled about 5 days after vaccination. These receptors originate from a man between 45 and 60 years old who received an inactivated influenza vaccine. Both conserved end residues are part of each CDR3. The order of the fields is CDR3 protein, CDR3 DNA, clone size, J gene, V gene, D gene. D genes are given only for firm matches. Not every row has a clone size; where given, it reads once, few, many or a size class.

cdr3_aa: CSVTQGSTDTQYF
cdr3_nt: TGCAGCGTGACGCAGGGTAGCACAGATACGCAGTATTTT
clone_size: many
j_call: TRBJ2-3
v_call: TRBV29-1
d_call: -

cdr3_aa: CATSRDREGAETQYF
cdr3_nt: TGTGCCACCAGCAGGGACAGGGAAGGGGCAGAGACCCAGTACTTC
clone_size: few
j_call: TRBJ2-5
v_call: TRBV24-1
d_call: TRBD1

cdr3_aa: CASSQAAPYEQYF
cdr3_nt: TGCGCCAGCAGCCAAGCCGCCCCCTACGAGCAGTACTTC
clone_size: -
j_call: TRBJ2-7
v_call: TRBV4-1
d_call: -

cdr3_aa: CAIGETQYF
cdr3_nt: TGTGCCATCGGGGAGACCCAGTACTTC
clone_size: few
j_call: TRBJ2-5
v_call: TRBV7-9
d_call: -

cdr3_aa: CASSWRLAGGVNEQFF
cdr3_nt: TGTGCCAGCAGCTGGAGACTAGCGGGAGGGGTCAATGAGCAGTTCTTC
clone_size: -
j_call: TRBJ2-1
v_call: TRBV13
d_call: TRBD2

cdr3_aa: CASSAFRTGVNSPLHF
cdr3_nt: TGTGCCAGCAGCGCCTTCAGGACTGGGGTGAATTCACCCCTCCACTTT
clone_size: -
j_call: TRBJ1-6
v_call: TRBV13
d_call: -

cdr3_aa: CASVRAGDAQETQYF
cdr3_nt: TGTGCCAGCGTTCGGGCAGGAGACGCGCAAGAGACCCAGTACTTC
clone_size: -
j_call: TRBJ2-5
v_call: TRBV9
d_call: -

cdr3_aa: CASSLRSSGANVLTF
cdr3_nt: TGCGCCAGCAGTCTTAGAAGCTCTGGGGCCAACGTCCTGACTTTC
clone_size: -
j_call: TRBJ2-6
v_call: TRBV5-1
d_call: -

cdr3_aa: CASSLFPGPTLGQGEQYF
cdr3_nt: TGTGCCAGCAGTTTATTTCCGGGGCCCACACTGGGACAGGGCGAGCAGTACTTC
clone_size: -
j_call: TRBJ2-7
v_call: TRBV28
d_call: TRBD1

cdr3_aa: CSVEGPRRPYNEQFF
cdr3_nt: TGCAGCGTTGAAGGGCCCAGACGTCCCTACAATGAGCAGTTCTTC
clone_size: few
j_call: TRBJ2-1
v_call: TRBV29-1
d_call: -

cdr3_aa: CASSLQGSTDTQYF
cdr3_nt: TGTGCCAGCAGTTTACAGGGGAGCACAGATACGCAGTATTTT
clone_size: few
j_call: TRBJ2-3
v_call: TRBV28
d_call: -

cdr3_aa: CATSESSGGVWEQFF
cdr3_nt: TGTGCCACCAGTGAATCCAGCGGGGGGGTCTGGGAGCAGTTCTTC
clone_size: few
j_call: TRBJ2-1
v_call: TRBV24-1
d_call: TRBD2

cdr3_aa: CASSLTVITNYGYTF
cdr3_nt: TGTGCCAGCAGTTTAACAGTGATTACTAACTATGGCTACACCTTC
clone_size: few
j_call: TRBJ1-2
v_call: TRBV28
d_call: -

cdr3_aa: CASSLLDITNTEAFF
cdr3_nt: TGCGCCAGCAGTCTCCTGGACATCACGAACACTGAAGCTTTCTTT
clone_size: many
j_call: TRBJ1-1
v_call: TRBV5-1
d_call: -

cdr3_aa: CASSLVDYNTGELFF
cdr3_nt: TGTGCCAGCAGCTTAGTCGACTATAACACCGGGGAGCTGTTTTTT
clone_size: -
j_call: TRBJ2-2
v_call: TRBV7-2
d_call: -

cdr3_aa: CASSWTGGELFF
cdr3_nt: TGTGCCAGCAGCTGGACCGGAGGGGAGCTGTTTTTT
clone_size: -
j_call: TRBJ2-2
v_call: TRBV5-6
d_call: -

cdr3_aa: CASSSGTGMGTGELFF
cdr3_nt: TGTGCCAGCAGCTCCGGGACAGGGATGGGCACCGGGGAGCTGTTTTTT
clone_size: few
j_call: TRBJ2-2
v_call: TRBV5-5
d_call: TRBD1

cdr3_aa: CSARDGPLGSGANVLTF
cdr3_nt: TGCAGTGCTAGAGATGGGCCATTGGGCTCTGGGGCCAACGTCCTGACTTTC
clone_size: -
j_call: TRBJ2-6
v_call: TRBV20-1
d_call: -

cdr3_aa: CSARGQGAMGAFF
cdr3_nt: TGCAGTGCTAGGGGACAGGGGGCGATGGGAGCTTTCTTT
clone_size: -
j_call: TRBJ1-1
v_call: TRBV20-1
d_call: TRBD1

cdr3_aa: CASSGLAGPYEQYF
cdr3_nt: TGTGCCAGCAGCGGACTAGCGGGACCCTACGAGCAGTACTTC
clone_size: -
j_call: TRBJ2-7
v_call: TRBV9
d_call: TRBD2

cdr3_aa: CASSQGAATYKPLHF
cdr3_nt: TGCGCCAGCAGCCAAGGGGCAGCAACCTATAAACCCCTCCACTTT
clone_size: few
j_call: TRBJ1-6
v_call: TRBV4-3
d_call: -

cdr3_aa: CASSSRGVAGDYYEQYF
cdr3_nt: TGTGCCAGCAGCTCCCGGGGGGTAGCGGGGGACTACTACGAGCAGTACTTC
clone_size: few
j_call: TRBJ2-7
v_call: TRBV28
d_call: TRBD2

cdr3_aa: CARPSLQNYSSTDTQYF
cdr3_nt: TGTGCCAGACCAAGTCTCCAAAACTATTCTAGCACAGATACGCAGTATTTT
clone_size: -
j_call: TRBJ2-3
v_call: TRBV6-4
d_call: -

cdr3_aa: CASSQGLLNTEAFF
cdr3_nt: TGCGCCAGCAGCCAAGGACTTTTGAACACTGAAGCTTTCTTT
clone_size: few
j_call: TRBJ1-1
v_call: TRBV4-1
d_call: -

cdr3_aa: CATSGESGCTF
cdr3_nt: TGTGCCACCTCGGGAGAGAGCGGCTGCACCTTC
clone_size: -
j_call: TRBJ1-2
v_call: TRBV25-1
d_call: -

cdr3_aa: CASSARENTGELFF
cdr3_nt: TGCGCCAGCAGTGCCCGGGAGAACACCGGGGAGCTGTTTTTT
clone_size: -
j_call: TRBJ2-2
v_call: TRBV10-2
d_call: -

cdr3_aa: CASSVGGSVNNEQFF
cdr3_nt: TGTGCCAGCAGCGTGGGTGGTTCCGTTAACAATGAGCAGTTCTTC
clone_size: few
j_call: TRBJ2-1
v_call: TRBV9
d_call: -

cdr3_aa: CATSTGTRRYEQYF
cdr3_nt: TGTGCCACCTCCACCGGGACAAGACGCTACGAGCAGTACTTC
clone_size: -
j_call: TRBJ2-7
v_call: TRBV28
d_call: -

cdr3_aa: CASSANFYGYTF
cdr3_nt: TGTGCCAGTAGTGCCAACTTCTATGGCTACACCTTC
clone_size: -
j_call: TRBJ1-2
v_call: TRBV19
d_call: -

cdr3_aa: CASSFPSPGNEQFF
cdr3_nt: TGTGCCAGCAGCTTTCCCTCGCCCGGGAATGAGCAGTTCTTC
clone_size: -
j_call: TRBJ2-1
v_call: TRBV11-2
d_call: -

cdr3_aa: CARSLGSPLRDENYGYTF
cdr3_nt: TGTGCCAGGAGCTTAGGGTCACCATTACGGGACGAAAACTATGGCTACACCTTC
clone_size: -
j_call: TRBJ1-2
v_call: TRBV11-1
d_call: -

cdr3_aa: CASNPGQGAREQFF
cdr3_nt: TGTGCCAGCAACCCGGGACAGGGGGCAAGAGAGCAGTTCTTC
clone_size: -
j_call: TRBJ2-1
v_call: TRBV7-6
d_call: TRBD1

cdr3_aa: CASSPQPGTVTYEQYF
cdr3_nt: TGCGCCAGCAGCCCCCAACCCGGGACAGTTACCTACGAGCAGTACTTC
clone_size: few
j_call: TRBJ2-7
v_call: TRBV4-1
d_call: TRBD1

cdr3_aa: CASSLVSYEQYF
cdr3_nt: TGTGCCAGCAGCTTAGTTAGCTACGAGCAGTACTTC
clone_size: many
j_call: TRBJ2-7
v_call: TRBV7-2
d_call: -

cdr3_aa: CASSYDRATLATNEKLFF
cdr3_nt: TGTGCCAGCAGTTACGACAGGGCCACCCTTGCAACTAATGAAAAACTGTTTTTT
clone_size: few
j_call: TRBJ1-4
v_call: TRBV28
d_call: TRBD1

cdr3_aa: CAWSAGTGSYEQYF
cdr3_nt: TGTGCCTGGAGTGCCGGGACAGGGTCCTACGAGCAGTACTTC
clone_size: -
j_call: TRBJ2-7
v_call: TRBV30
d_call: TRBD1

cdr3_aa: CASSQDSLGRLNEQFF
cdr3_nt: TGCGCCAGCAGCCAAGATAGTCTAGGACGACTCAATGAGCAGTTCTTC
clone_size: few
j_call: TRBJ2-1
v_call: TRBV4-3
d_call: -

cdr3_aa: CASSTAGGRDGYTF
cdr3_nt: TGTGCCAGCAGCACCGCAGGGGGCAGGGATGGCTACACCTTC
clone_size: -
j_call: TRBJ1-2
v_call: TRBV7-9
d_call: TRBD1

cdr3_aa: CASSDDLRGVTDTQYF
cdr3_nt: TGTGCCAGCAGCGATGACTTGCGGGGGGTAACAGATACGCAGTATTTT
clone_size: -
j_call: TRBJ2-3
v_call: TRBV5-6
d_call: TRBD2

cdr3_aa: CASSTQGASTEAFF
cdr3_nt: TGTGCCAGCAGTACTCAGGGGGCGTCTACTGAAGCTTTCTTT
clone_size: -
j_call: TRBJ1-1
v_call: TRBV12-3/TRBV12-4
d_call: TRBD1

cdr3_aa: CAISEDGLGNEQFF
cdr3_nt: TGTGCCATCAGTGAAGATGGACTAGGCAATGAGCAGTTCTTC
clone_size: many
j_call: TRBJ2-1
v_call: TRBV10-3
d_call: TRBD2

cdr3_aa: CASSPPQGGNEQFF
cdr3_nt: TGTGCCAGCAGTCCCCCACAGGGAGGCAATGAGCAGTTCTTC
clone_size: few
j_call: TRBJ2-1
v_call: TRBV28
d_call: -

cdr3_aa: CASSMVLGAYNEQFF
cdr3_nt: TGTGCCAGTAGTATGGTACTAGGGGCGTACAATGAGCAGTTCTTC
clone_size: -
j_call: TRBJ2-1
v_call: TRBV19
d_call: -

cdr3_aa: CASSPRGSSYEQYF
cdr3_nt: TGTGCCAGCAGCCCCCGAGGGAGCTCCTACGAGCAGTACTTC
clone_size: once
j_call: TRBJ2-7
v_call: TRBV4-2
d_call: -

cdr3_aa: CASGQDNQKTQYF
cdr3_nt: TGTGCCAGCGGACAGGATAACCAAAAGACCCAGTACTTC
clone_size: many
j_call: TRBJ2-5
v_call: TRBV12-3/TRBV12-4
d_call: TRBD1

cdr3_aa: CASSIQGIRNIQYF
cdr3_nt: TGTGCCAGCAGCATACAGGGGATAAGGAACATTCAGTACTTC
clone_size: -
j_call: TRBJ2-4
v_call: TRBV6-2/TRBV6-3
d_call: TRBD1

cdr3_aa: CASSLYSPGVSYEQYF
cdr3_nt: TGCGCCAGCAGCTTGTATTCGCCAGGGGTCTCCTACGAGCAGTACTTC
clone_size: -
j_call: TRBJ2-7
v_call: TRBV5-1
d_call: -

cdr3_aa: CASSRDSGGYYEQYF
cdr3_nt: TGCGCCAGCAGCCGCGATAGCGGGGGTTACTACGAGCAGTACTTC
clone_size: -
j_call: TRBJ2-7
v_call: TRBV4-1
d_call: TRBD2

cdr3_aa: CASSPRVAYNEQFF
cdr3_nt: TGCGCCAGCAGCCCGCGGGTAGCCTACAATGAGCAGTTCTTC
clone_size: -
j_call: TRBJ2-1
v_call: TRBV4-3
d_call: -